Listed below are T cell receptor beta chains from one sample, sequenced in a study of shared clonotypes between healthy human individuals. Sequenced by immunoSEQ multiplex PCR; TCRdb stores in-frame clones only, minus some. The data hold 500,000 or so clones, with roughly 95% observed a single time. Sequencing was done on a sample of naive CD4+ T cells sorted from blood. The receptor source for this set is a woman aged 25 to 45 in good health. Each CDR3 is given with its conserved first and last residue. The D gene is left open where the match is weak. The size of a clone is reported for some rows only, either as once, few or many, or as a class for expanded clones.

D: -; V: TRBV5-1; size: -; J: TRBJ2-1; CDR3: CASSLGREQFF; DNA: TGCGCCAGCAGCTTGGGGCGGGAGCAGTTCTTC
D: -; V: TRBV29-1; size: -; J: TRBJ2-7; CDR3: CSVEGQGYEQYF; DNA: TGCAGCGTTGAGGGCCAGGGATACGAGCAGTACTTC
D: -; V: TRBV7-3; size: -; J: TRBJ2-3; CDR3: CASSLKGTDTQYF; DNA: TGTGCCAGCAGCTTAAAGGGCACAGATACGCAGTATTTT
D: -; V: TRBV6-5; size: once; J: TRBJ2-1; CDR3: CASSYSRDYNEQFF; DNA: TGTGCCAGCAGTTACTCCCGAGATTACAATGAGCAGTTCTTC
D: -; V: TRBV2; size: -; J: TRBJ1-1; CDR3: CAKRSGIVTEAFF; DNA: TGTGCCAAACGTTCTGGGATCGTGACTGAAGCTTTCTTT
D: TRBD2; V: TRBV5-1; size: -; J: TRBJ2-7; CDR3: CASSPLGGERSYEQYF; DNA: TGCGCCAGCAGCCCCTTGGGGGGGGAAAGGTCCTACGAGCAGTACTTC
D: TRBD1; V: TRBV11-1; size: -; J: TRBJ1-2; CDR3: CASSQADRAGYTF; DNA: TGTGCCAGCAGCCAGGCTGACAGGGCTGGCTACACCTTC
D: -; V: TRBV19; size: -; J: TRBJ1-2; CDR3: CASSISGGAGYTF; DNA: TGTGCCAGTAGTATTTCCGGAGGGGCTGGCTACACCTTC
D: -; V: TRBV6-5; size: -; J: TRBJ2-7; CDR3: CASRLDRDRFYEQYF; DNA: TGTGCCAGCCGACTAGACAGGGACAGATTCTACGAGCAGTACTTC
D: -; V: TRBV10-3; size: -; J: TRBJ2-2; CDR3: CAISENPLLNTGELFF; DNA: TGTGCCATCAGTGAGAACCCCTTACTTAACACCGGGGAGCTGTTTTTT
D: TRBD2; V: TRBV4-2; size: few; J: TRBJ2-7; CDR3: CASSQRGLADSYEQYF; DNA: TGTGCCAGCAGCCAAAGAGGACTAGCGGACTCCTACGAGCAGTACTTC
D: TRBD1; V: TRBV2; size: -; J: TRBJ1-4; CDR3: CASNLQGATNEKLFF; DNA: TGTGCCAGCAATCTACAGGGGGCAACTAATGAAAAACTGTTTTTT
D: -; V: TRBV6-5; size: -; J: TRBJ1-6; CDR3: CASSPVVPF; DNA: TGTGCCAGCAGTCCCGTAGTTCCCTTT
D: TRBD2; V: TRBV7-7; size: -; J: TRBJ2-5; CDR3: CASSPLLAGEETQYF; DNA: TGTGCCAGCAGCCCTCTACTAGCGGGAGAAGAGACCCAGTACTTC
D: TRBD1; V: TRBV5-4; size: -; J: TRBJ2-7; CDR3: CASSLGQSSSYEQYF; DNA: TGTGCCAGCAGCCTGGGACAGTCGAGCTCCTACGAGCAGTACTTC
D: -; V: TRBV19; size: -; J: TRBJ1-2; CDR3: CASSAGRGYTF; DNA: TGTGCCAGTAGTGCCGGCCGAGGCTACACCTTC
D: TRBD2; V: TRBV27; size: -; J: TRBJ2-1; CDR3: CASSPREGPAFEQFF; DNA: TGTGCCAGCAGTCCCCGGGAGGGCCCTGCCTTTGAGCAGTTCTTC
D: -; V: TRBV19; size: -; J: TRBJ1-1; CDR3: CASSIVDNTPTEAFF; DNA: TGTGCCAGTAGTATTGTGGACAACACCCCAACTGAAGCTTTCTTT
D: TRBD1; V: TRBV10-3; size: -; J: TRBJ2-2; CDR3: CAISDPGQGAHTGELFF; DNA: TGTGCCATCAGCGACCCGGGCCAGGGGGCACACACCGGGGAGCTGTTTTTT
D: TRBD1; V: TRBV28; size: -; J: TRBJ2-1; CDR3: CASSLRAGTAYNEQFF; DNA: TGTGCCAGCAGTTTGAGGGCCGGGACAGCCTACAATGAGCAGTTCTTC
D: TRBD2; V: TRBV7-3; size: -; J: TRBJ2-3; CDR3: CASSPRTRVLSDTQYF; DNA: TGTGCCAGCAGCCCCCGGACTAGAGTGCTGTCAGATACGCAGTATTTT
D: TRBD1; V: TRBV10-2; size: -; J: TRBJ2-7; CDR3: CASTGQGISRQYF; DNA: TGCGCCAGTACGGGACAGGGAATCTCTCGGCAGTACTTC
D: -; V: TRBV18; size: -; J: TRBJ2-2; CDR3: CASSLTGTTANTGELFF; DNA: TGTGCCAGCTCACTAACCGGGACCACGGCGAACACCGGGGAGCTGTTTTTT
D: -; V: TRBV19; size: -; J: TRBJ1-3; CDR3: CASSSWGGGNTIYF; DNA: TGTGCCAGTAGTAGTTGGGGTGGTGGAAACACCATATATTTT
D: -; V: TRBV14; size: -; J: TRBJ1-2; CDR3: CASSQGQISYYGYTF; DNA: TGTGCCAGCAGCCAAGGGCAGATAAGCTACTATGGCTACACCTTC